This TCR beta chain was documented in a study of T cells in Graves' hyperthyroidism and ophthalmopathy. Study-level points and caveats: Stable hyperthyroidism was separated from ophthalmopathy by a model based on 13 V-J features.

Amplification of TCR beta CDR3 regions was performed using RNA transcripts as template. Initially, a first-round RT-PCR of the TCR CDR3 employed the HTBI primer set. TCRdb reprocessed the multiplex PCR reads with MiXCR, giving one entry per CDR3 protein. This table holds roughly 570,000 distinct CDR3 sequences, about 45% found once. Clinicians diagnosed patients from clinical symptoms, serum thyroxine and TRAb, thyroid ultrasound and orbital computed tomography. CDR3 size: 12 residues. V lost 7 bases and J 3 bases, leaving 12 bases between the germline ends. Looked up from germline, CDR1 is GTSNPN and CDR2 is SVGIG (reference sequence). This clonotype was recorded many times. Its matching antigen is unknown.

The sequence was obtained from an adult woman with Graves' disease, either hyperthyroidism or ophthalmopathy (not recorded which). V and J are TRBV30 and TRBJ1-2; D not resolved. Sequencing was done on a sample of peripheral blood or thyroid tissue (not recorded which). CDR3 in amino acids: CAFQKDYYGYTF. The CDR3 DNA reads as TGTGCCTTCCAAAAAGACTACTATGGCTACACCTTC.